This TCR beta chain derives from a study of blood T cells in healthy people across ages. The junction had 10 bases not matched to a gene; V was cut back by 11 bases and J by 4 bases. Germline lookup yields CDR1 SNHLY and CDR2 FYNNEI. The CDR3 covers 13 residues. Primers used in a second PCR of roughly 6 to 11 cycles were a sample-barcoded 5' primer and a J-beta primer mix. From the 5' RACE reads, TCRdb called clonotypes with MiXCR, one entry per CDR3 protein. The sample shows roughly 2 million distinct CDR3 sequences, around half of them seen only once. This clonotype was recorded a few times. Its antigen is not identified. Findings and limits, study-wide: Higher diversity and more naive CD4+ cells were features of long-lived donors, compared to aged donors. Estimates drawn from one million T cells were deemed to understate diversity. CMV infection status of these donors was not known.

The chain recombines TRBV2 with TRBJ2-5; 7 positions agree with TRBD1. This clonotype was obtained from a woman between 35 and 50 years old in good health. Input material: blood. DNA of the CDR3: TGTGCCGCTAAAAGACAGGGAAGAGAGACCCAGTACTTC. This translates into CAAKRQGRETQYF.